This T cell receptor (beta chain) was observed in a study of cytomegalovirus exposure and HLA in healthy donors (TCRdb year 2017). With respect to the entire study: According to an earlier analysis of 587 of the donors, about 179 million T cells yielded roughly 100 million unique TCR beta sequences and 276 Gb of sequence data. Approximately 300 gigabases of sequencing data and around 90 million unique TCR sequences made up an early release that covered 500 to 700 HLA-typed donors. Of the roughly 420 genotyped donors, 65% to 90% were placed in the genetic ancestry cluster associated with self-reported Caucasian donors. The aim of the study was to test whether cataloging public T cell receptors could identify signatures of past pathogen exposure. The study used immunosequencing to profile the T cell repertoires of 600 to 850 subjects and linked those repertoires to cytomegalovirus serostatus. In addition to the first cohort of 650 to 800 subjects, a separate validation cohort of 120 different subjects was used. To predict cytomegalovirus infection status, the study combined high-throughput TCR immunosequencing, statistical association of individual TCRs with disease status, and machine learning. A later analysis re-examined previously published TCR beta repertoires from roughly 720 donors and added high-resolution HLA genotyping to investigate patterns of TCR occurrence. Rather than drawing on any new phenotypic data, the later analysis identified candidate immune exposures from TCR beta sequences and the way those sequences occurred across donors. An earlier analysis of 587 of the donors used high-throughput TCR beta sequencing to judge whether each TCR beta V gene segment behaved as functional or pseudogenic. Donor age, sex, ethnicity and CMV serostatus were collected together with the repertoire data. A later genetic analysis used genome-wide SNP genotypes for about three fifths of the roughly 700 donors, treating that subset as a discovery cohort. Every discovery cohort repertoire had been produced on one sequencing platform. Both class I and class II loci were covered by HLA typing, at four-digit resolution. The number of donors typed differed by locus, with 629-630 for A, B, C, DRB1 and DQB1, 522 for DQA1, 606 for DPA1, and around 460 for DPB1. Because of strong linkage in the cohort, four to six DR-DQ haplotypes were treated as single units for association and clustering. Among roughly 400 genotyped donors of the cohort, an average of around 240,000 unique TCR beta nucleotide sequences was sequenced per donor, of which about 19% were non-productive.

The library was obtained by the immunoSEQ multiplex PCR assay. For the multiplex PCR, a mixture combining 60 forward primers for TCR Vbeta segments and 13 reverse primers for TCR Jbeta segments was used. A multiplex PCR assay on genomic DNA amplified the CDR3 region of rearranged TCR beta genes. On the Illumina HiSeq System, the amplified TCR beta libraries were sequenced as 87-base-pair reads. Under the source paper's analysis protocol: Across the 640 or so repertoires, a later analysis counted some 81 million unique TCR beta chains, some 11 million of which were shared by at least two donors. Raw reads were error-corrected and collapsed into unique sequences by a nearest-neighbor algorithm in which closely related sequences were merged to remove PCR and sequencing errors. V, D and J gene segments were assigned by aligning CDR3 sequences to IMGT reference sequences. Each retained sequence needed at least a six-nucleotide match to both a V gene segment and a J gene segment. Rearrangements were called productive when the CDR3 lacked stop codons and stayed in frame with V and J; all others were non-productive. Following IMGT convention, CDR3 was defined as the stretch from the second conserved V-encoded cysteine to the conserved J-encoded phenylalanine. The earlier analysis of 550 to 650 of the donors excluded any sequence lacking an unambiguous match to a single V gene segment. An earlier analysis of several hundred of the donors classified V segments as functional when productive rearrangements were above 56.7% and as segregating when the standard deviation between donors was above 5%. A statistical classification framework was built for diagnosing cytomegalovirus status from the catalog of TCR beta chain sequences. In a later analysis, V and J genes were assigned by comparing TCR nucleotide sequences against IMGT/GENE-DB human TR gene sequences. A later analysis assigned CDR3 sequences and most-parsimonious VDJ recombination scenarios with the TCRdist pipeline. A later analysis defined each TCR beta chain by its CDR3 amino acid sequence plus V-gene family, and excluded reads lacking a unique V-gene family. To address suspected cross-contamination and a sequencing artifact, a later analysis removed roughly 640 highly shared, low-generation-probability nucleotide sequences. A later analysis calculated a clonal expansion index for each public chain from normalized within-repertoire ranks of inferred template counts. In a later analysis, generation probabilities were computed with a VDJ recombination model fitted to out-of-frame rearrangements, and the resulting probabilities were checked against IGoR. In a later analysis, TCR-TCR, TCR-HLA and TCR-CMV co-occurrence was scored with hypergeometric tests, and a repertoire-size bias correction was applied to TCR pairs. In a later analysis, false discovery rates were estimated by permuting HLA or CMV assignments 20 times. In a later analysis, co-occurring TCRs were grouped with DBSCAN, and TCRdist sequence similarity was added when clustering was performed within HLA-allele-positive subsets. Co-occurrence clustering excluded repertoires with fewer than 30,000 or more than 120,000 public chains, plus five with anomalous nucleotide sharing. Here the immuneACCESS table is served through TCRdb, limited to in-frame sequences with V and J called. Missing clones are a known gap in these copies; in checked studies unresolved V genes cover under half, and the rest lacks a known reason. V and J calls and clone size are given by that table; D and trimming were obtained from the DNA. In this sample the table shows around 50,000 clones, approximately 80% of which occur a single time. In total, the top ten clones hold approximately 1.7% of the sample.

Results the study describes overall, beyond this receptor: In this cohort, only TCR beta chains were sequenced, and detectable features were limited by the absence of alpha or paired-chain data. The authors suggested that the approach could potentially be extended to other disease states and immunological phenotypes. The earlier analysis of a few hundred of the donors excluded 15 to 20 rarely observed V segments, including chromosome 9 orphons, because counts were too low. Assigning TCR associations to individual alleles was difficult when HLA alleles, especially DR and DQ, strongly co-occurred. Across donors, most TCR sequences were observed very rarely, whereas some public TCRs were present in many individuals. The study gave a list of about 160 TCR beta chains associated with cytomegalovirus. The 87-base-pair reads could not distinguish some IMGT-functional V segments, including TRBV6-2 and TRBV6-3, so those segments were excluded. In both the original and validation cohorts, the classifier was reported to diagnose cytomegalovirus status with high specificity and sensitivity. A cluster of highly shared sequence variants was judged likely to represent a technical artifact of the sequencing pipeline. In a later analysis, HLA-associated TCR beta chains were found to be more clonally expanded and to have lower generation probabilities than equally common non-associated chains. In a later genetic analysis, fewer N-insertions in productive TCRs were reported among donors in an Asian-associated ancestry cluster than the approximately 710-donor mean. An association between a missense DCLRE1C variant and V-gene and J-gene trimming of TCR beta chains was found in a later genetic analysis and replicated in an independent cohort. In a later analysis, most CMV-associated TCR beta chains were found to appear HLA-restricted, with HLA associations seemingly driven largely by CMV exposure. According to a later analysis, TCR association rates differed among HLA loci, with DRB1 alleles showing the most associated TCRs and HLA-C alleles showing the fewest. Specific HLA alleles were associated with 15,000 to 20,000 TCR beta sequences at a false discovery rate of 0.05 in a later analysis. HLA typing was unavailable for some donors at each locus, so association tests used only the typed subset. Presence/absence analyses assumed roughly uniform sequencing depth across donors, an assumption that may not hold. A later analysis reported that several top co-occurrence clusters appeared linked to parvovirus B19, influenza, CMV and Epstein-Barr virus. In an earlier analysis of 587 of the donors, most TCR beta V segments were observed in productive rearrangements about 87% or about 30% of the time, broadly matching IMGT annotations. Correlated functional status among segregating V segments might be attributable to linkage disequilibrium, but an unknown experimental factor could not be ruled out. A further reported finding was that TCR beta sequences accurately predicted the HLA-A and HLA-B alleles for most subjects in the first cohort. A few of the identified cytomegalovirus-associated TCR beta chains were confirmed in vitro to be specific for cytomegalovirus antigens. Immune exposure information for the cohort was limited to CMV serostatus.

The CDR3 starts with the cysteine, ends with the valine, and has 15 residues. Only CDR3 DNA remains: 45 bases, in frame from the first base. The V and J ends are trimmed by 2 bases and 3 bases, leaving 14 bases between them. The cohort comprised around 690 healthy bone marrow donors. Cohort members were all nominally healthy when sampled, although unrecorded immune exposures were likely present. The donor was CMV seronegative and belonged to the group of 320 or so seronegative cohort members. Every donor gave a peripheral blood sample, and the peripheral blood mononuclear cells from that sample were used for TCR beta sequencing. Genomic DNA was extracted from the blood cell samples with the Qiagen DNeasy Blood Extraction Kit. Notes on this clone: Its antigen target is currently unknown. Per-base qualities were not stored, and no clone one base away is much larger.

The sample consisted of PBMCs. The sequence was collected from a man aged 40-55 years in good health and CMV-seronegative. This chain is built from TRBV23-1 and TRBJ2-7; the D gene is perhaps TRBD2, on 6 matching bases. TRBV23-1 is annotated as an ORF whose role is uncertain. The CDR3 here reads CASSQVAGSYYEQYV. DNA sequence: TGCGCCAGCAGTCAAGTGGCGGGATCTTACTACGAGCAGTACGTC.